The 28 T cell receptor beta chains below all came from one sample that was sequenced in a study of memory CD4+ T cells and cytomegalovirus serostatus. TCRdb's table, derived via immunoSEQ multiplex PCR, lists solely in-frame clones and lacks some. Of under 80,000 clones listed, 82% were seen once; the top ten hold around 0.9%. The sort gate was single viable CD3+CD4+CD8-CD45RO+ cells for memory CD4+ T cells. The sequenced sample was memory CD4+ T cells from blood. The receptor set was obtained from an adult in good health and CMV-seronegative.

This CDR3 is CASRTGYSGNTIYF. The CDR3 region has the DNA TGTGCCAGCAGGACAGGATACTCTGGAAACACCATATATTTT. The chain has TRBV11-2 and TRBJ1-3; D is possibly TRBD1 (6 bases). Germline CDR1 reads SGHAT; CDR2 reads FQNNGV. The V end was cut by 6 bases, the J end by 0 bases, with 9 bases between. The CDR3 runs to 14 residues.

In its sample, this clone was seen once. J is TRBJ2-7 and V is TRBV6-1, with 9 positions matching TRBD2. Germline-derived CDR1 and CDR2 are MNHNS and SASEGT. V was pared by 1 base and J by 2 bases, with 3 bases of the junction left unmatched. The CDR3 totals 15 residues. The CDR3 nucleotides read TGTGCCAGCAGTGAAGAGGGCGGGGGGGCCTACGAGCAGTACTTC. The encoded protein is CASSEEGGGAYEQYF.

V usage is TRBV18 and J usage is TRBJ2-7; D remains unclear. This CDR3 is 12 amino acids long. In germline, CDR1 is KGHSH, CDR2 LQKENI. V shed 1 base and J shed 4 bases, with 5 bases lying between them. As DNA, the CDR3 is TGTGCCAGCTCACCACTAGGGTACGAGCAGTACTTC. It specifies CASSPLGYEQYF.

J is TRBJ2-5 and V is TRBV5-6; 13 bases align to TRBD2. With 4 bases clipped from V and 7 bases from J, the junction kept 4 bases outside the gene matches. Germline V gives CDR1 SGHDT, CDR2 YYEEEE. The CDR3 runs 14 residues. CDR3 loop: CASSGTSGAGTQYF. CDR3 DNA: TGTGCCAGCAGCGGGACTAGCGGGGCCGGGACCCAGTACTTC. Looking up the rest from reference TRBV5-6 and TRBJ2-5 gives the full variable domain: DAGVTQSPTHLIKTRGQQVTLRCSPKSGHDTVSWYQQALGQGPQFIFQYYEEEERQRGNFPDRFSGHQFPNYSSELNVNALLLGDSALYLCASSGTSGAGTQYFGPGTRLLVL.

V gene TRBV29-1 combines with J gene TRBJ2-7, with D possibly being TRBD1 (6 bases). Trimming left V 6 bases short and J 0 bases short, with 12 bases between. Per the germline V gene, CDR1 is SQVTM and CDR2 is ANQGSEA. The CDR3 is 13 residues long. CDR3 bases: TGCAGCGTCGAAACAGGGACCTCCTACGAGCAGTACTTC. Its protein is CSVETGTSYEQYF.

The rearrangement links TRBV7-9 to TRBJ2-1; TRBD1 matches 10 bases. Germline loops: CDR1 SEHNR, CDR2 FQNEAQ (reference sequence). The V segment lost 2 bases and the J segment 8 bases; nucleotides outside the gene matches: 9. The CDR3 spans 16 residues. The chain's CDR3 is CASSLNLGTGDYEQFF. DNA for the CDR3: TGTGCCAGCAGCTTAAATCTTGGGACAGGGGACTATGAGCAGTTCTTC.

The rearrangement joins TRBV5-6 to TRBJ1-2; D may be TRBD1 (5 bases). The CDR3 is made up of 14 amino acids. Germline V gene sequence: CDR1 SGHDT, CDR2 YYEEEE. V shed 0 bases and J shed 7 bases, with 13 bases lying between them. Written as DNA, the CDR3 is TGTGCCAGCAGCTTGGATGCGGGACGGGGTGGCTACACCTTC. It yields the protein CASSLDAGRGGYTF.

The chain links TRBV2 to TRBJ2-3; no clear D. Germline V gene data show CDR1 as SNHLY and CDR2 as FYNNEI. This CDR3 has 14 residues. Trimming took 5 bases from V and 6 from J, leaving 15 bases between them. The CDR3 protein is CASSLSSRKDTQYF. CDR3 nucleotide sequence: TGTGCCAGCAGTCTGAGCTCTCGCAAGGATACGCAGTATTTT.

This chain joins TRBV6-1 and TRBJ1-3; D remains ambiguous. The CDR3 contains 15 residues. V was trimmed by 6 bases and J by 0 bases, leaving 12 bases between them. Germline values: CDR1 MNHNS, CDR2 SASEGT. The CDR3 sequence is CASSPDGLSGNTIYF. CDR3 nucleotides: TGTGCCAGCAGCCCGGACGGACTCTCTGGAAACACCATATATTTT.

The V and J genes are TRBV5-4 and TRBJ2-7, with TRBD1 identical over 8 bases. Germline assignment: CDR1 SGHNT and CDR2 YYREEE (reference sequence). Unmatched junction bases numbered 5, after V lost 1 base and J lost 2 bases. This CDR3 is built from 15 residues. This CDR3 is CASSLRQGATYEQYF. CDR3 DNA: TGTGCCAGCAGCTTGAGGCAGGGGGCTACCTACGAGCAGTACTTC.

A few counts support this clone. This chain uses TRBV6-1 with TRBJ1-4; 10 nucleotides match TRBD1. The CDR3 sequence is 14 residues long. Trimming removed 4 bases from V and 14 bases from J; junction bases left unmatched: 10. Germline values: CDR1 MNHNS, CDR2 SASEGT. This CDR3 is CASSGPPGQGNLFF. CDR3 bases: TGTGCCAGCAGTGGACCACCGGGACAGGGGAATCTGTTTTTT.

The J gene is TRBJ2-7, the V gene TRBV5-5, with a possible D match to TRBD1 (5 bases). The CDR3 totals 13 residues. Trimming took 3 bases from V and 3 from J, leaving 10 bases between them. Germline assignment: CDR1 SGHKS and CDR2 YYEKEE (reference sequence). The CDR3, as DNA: TGTGCCAGCAGCTCACCCCAGGGCTACGAGCAGTACTTC. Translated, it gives CASSSPQGYEQYF. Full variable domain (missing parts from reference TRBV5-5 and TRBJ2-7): DAGVTQSPTHLIKTRGQQVTLRCSPISGHKSVSWYQQVLGQGPQFIFQYYEKEERGRGNFPDRFSARQFPNYSSELNVNALLLGDSALYLCASSSPQGYEQYFGPGTRLTVT.

CDR3 DNA: TGCGCCAGCAGCTCATGGGAAGATTCTGGGGCCAACGTCCTGACTTTC. Translated, it gives CASSSWEDSGANVLTF. This chain joins TRBV5-1 and TRBJ2-6; no clear D. This CDR3 is 16 amino acids long. Germline CDR1 is SGHRS and CDR2 is YFSETQ. The V end was cut by 3 bases, the J end by 1 base, with 11 bases between.

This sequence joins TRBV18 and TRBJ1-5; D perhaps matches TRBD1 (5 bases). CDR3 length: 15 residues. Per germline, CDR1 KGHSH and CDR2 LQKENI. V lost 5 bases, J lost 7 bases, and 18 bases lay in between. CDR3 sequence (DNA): TGTGCCAGCTCATTTTTGCGGGACGCGTGGCAGCCCCAGCATTTT. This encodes CASSFLRDAWQPQHF.

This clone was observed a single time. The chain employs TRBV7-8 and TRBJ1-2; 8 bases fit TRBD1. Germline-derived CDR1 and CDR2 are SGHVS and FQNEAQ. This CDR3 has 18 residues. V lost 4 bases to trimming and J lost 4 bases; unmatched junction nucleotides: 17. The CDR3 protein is CASSSLIQPQGAVYGYTF. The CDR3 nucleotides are TGTGCCAGCAGCTCCCTCATACAACCCCAGGGGGCGGTCTATGGCTACACCTTC.

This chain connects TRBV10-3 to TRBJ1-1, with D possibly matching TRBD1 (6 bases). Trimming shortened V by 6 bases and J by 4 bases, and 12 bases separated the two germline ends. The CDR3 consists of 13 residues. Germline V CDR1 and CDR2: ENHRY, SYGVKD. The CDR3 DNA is TGTGCCATCAGGGGAGGGGGGAGCACTGAAGCTTTCTTT. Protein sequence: CAIRGGGSTEAFF.

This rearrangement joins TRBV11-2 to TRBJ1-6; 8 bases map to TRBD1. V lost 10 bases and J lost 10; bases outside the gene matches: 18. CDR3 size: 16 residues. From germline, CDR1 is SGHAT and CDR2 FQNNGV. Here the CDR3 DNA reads TGTGCCACCTCACCCGGACAGGGTAATTTTTGGTCACCCCTCCACTTT. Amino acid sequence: CATSPGQGNFWSPLHF.

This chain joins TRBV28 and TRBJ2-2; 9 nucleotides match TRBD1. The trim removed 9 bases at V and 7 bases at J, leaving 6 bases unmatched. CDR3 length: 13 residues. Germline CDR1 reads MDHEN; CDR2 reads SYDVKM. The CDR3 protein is CASGDRAVGELFF. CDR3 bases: TGTGCCAGTGGGGACAGGGCGGTCGGGGAGCTGTTTTTT.

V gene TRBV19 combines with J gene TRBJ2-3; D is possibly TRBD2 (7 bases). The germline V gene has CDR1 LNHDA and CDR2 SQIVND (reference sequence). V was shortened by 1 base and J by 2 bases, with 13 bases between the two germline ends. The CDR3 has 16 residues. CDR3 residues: CASSIVAGAPTDTQYF. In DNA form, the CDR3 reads TGTGCCAGTAGTATAGTGGCGGGGGCGCCCACAGATACGCAGTATTTT.

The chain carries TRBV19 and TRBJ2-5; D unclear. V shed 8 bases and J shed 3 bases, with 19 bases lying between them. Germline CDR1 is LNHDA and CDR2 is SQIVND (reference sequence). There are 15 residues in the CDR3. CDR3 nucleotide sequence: TGTGCCAGTCGAGGCCCAGCGCTGGGCGAAGAGACCCAGTACTTC. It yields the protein CASRGPALGEETQYF.

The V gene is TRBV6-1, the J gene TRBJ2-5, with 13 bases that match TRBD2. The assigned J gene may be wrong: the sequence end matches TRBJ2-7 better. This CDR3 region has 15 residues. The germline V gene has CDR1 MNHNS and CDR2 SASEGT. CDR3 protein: CASTWTSGSSYEQYF. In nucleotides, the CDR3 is TGTGCCAGCACCTGGACTAGCGGGAGCTCCTACGAGCAGTACTTC.

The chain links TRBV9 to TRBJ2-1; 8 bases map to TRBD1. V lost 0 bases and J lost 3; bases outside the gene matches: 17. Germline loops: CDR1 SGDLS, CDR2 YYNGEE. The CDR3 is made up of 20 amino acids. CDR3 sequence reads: CASSVAGGQGVGVGYNEQFF. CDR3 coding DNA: TGTGCCAGCAGCGTAGCCGGTGGACAGGGAGTAGGTGTGGGCTACAATGAGCAGTTCTTC.

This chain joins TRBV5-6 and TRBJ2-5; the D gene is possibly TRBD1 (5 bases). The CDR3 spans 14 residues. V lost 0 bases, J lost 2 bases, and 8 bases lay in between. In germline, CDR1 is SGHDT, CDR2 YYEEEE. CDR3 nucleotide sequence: TGTGCCAGCAGCTTGGGGACACGTCAAGAGACCCAGTACTTC. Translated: CASSLGTRQETQYF.

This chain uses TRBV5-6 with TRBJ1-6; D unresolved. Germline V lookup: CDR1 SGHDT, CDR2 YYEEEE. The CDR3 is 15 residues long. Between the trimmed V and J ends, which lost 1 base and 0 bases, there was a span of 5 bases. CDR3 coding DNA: TGTGCCAGCAGCTTGACGAGCTCCTATAATTCACCCCTCCACTTT. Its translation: CASSLTSSYNSPLHF.

This chain's CDR3 is CASSSPYKTGGNQPQHF. The CDR3 bases are TGTGCCAGCAGTTCGCCTTACAAGACAGGGGGCAATCAGCCCCAGCATTTT. The chain has TRBV28 and TRBJ1-5; TRBD1 matches at 8 bases. The CDR3 sequence is 17 residues long. CDR1 MDHEN and CDR2 SYDVKM come from the germline V gene. Trimming took 4 bases from V and 2 from J; bases not matched to a gene: 10. Based on the CDR3 plus reference TRBV28 and TRBJ1-5, the full variable domain is DVKVTQSSRYLVKRTGEKVFLECVQDMDHENMFWYRQDPGLGLRLIYFSYDVKMKEKGDIPEGYSVSREKKERFSLILESASTNQTSMYLCASSSPYKTGGNQPQHFGDGTRLSIL.

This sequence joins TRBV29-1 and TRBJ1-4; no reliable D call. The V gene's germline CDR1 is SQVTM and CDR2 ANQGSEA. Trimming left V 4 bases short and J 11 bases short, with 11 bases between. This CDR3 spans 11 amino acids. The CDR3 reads CSVGDTGKLFF. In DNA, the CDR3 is TGCAGCGTTGGAGACACCGGGAAACTGTTTTTT.

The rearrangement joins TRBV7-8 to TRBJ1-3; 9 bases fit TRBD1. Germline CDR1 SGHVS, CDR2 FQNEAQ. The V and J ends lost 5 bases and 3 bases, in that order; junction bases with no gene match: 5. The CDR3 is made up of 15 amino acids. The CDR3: CASSLGQGGGNTIYF. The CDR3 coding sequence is TGTGCCAGCAGCCTGGGACAGGGCGGTGGAAACACCATATATTTT.

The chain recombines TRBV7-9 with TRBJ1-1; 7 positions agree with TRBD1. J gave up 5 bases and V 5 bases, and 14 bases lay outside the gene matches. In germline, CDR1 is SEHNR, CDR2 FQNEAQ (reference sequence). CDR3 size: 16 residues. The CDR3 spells CASSPFRQGLGTEAFF. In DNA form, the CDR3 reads TGTGCCAGCAGCCCCTTCCGACAGGGTTTGGGTACTGAAGCTTTCTTT.